This TCR beta chain is drawn from a study of T cells in Graves' hyperthyroidism and ophthalmopathy. Concerning this clonotype itself: The antigen is unknown.

Amplified TCR beta CDR3 regions derived from RNA transcripts. A set of HTBI primers served as the primers for a first-round RT-PCR of the TCR CDR3. From the multiplex PCR reads, TCRdb called clonotypes with MiXCR, one entry per CDR3 protein. Of 560,000 or so distinct CDR3 sequences listed, about 20% were seen once; the top ten hold 47%. Study observations and caveats: A model using 13 V-J features told ophthalmopathy apart from stable hyperthyroidism.

The CDR3 is 17 amino acids. Looked up from germline, CDR1 is SGHVS and CDR2 is FQNEAQ. V shed 1 base and J shed 0 bases, with 13 bases lying between them. It was around 10 ml of fresh peripheral blood that supplied the PBMCs. Sequencing was carried out using blood. The TCR originated in a middle-aged man with Graves' ophthalmopathy. The chain is built from TRBV7-8 and TRBJ1-3, with unresolved D. CDR3 sequence (DNA): TGTGCCAGCAGCTTAGTTCCTGGACCCCGCTCTGGAAACACCATATATTTT. This sequence encodes CASSLVPGPRSGNTIYF.